This T cell receptor beta chain was identified during a study of cytomegalovirus exposure and HLA in healthy donors. This PCR relied on a set of 60 Vbeta primers and 13 Jbeta primers. TCRdb keeps only in-frame clones here, not all; method: immunoSEQ multiplex PCR. Among about 200,000 clones listed, approximately 82% were seen once. CDR3 length: 15 amino acids. Germline V gene sequence: CDR1 MGHRA, CDR2 YSYEKL. With V trimmed by 1 base and J by 4 bases, 6 bases remained unmatched. The chain couples TRBV4-1 to TRBJ1-2; 7 bases align to TRBD1. The sample was PBMCs. The TCR originated in a man aged 18 to 29 in good health and CMV-seronegative. CDR3 sequence reads: CASSQGLQGCYGYTF. CDR3 nucleotides: TGCGCCAGCAGCCAAGGATTACAGGGGTGCTATGGCTACACCTTC.